The T cell receptor (beta chain) described here comes from a study of blood T cell repertoires in COVID-19. Overall study: Both acute and convalescent COVID-19 samples were obtained from the United States, Italy and Spain. PBMCs, B-cell-depleted T cells, or T cells provided the cDNA or gDNA that made up the material.

Germline assignment: CDR1 KGHSH and CDR2 LQKENI. The CDR3 extends over 13 amino acids. With V trimmed by 3 bases and J by 7 bases, 6 bases remained unmatched. This clone was observed once. The repertoire was sequenced with immunoSEQ multiplex PCR; TCRdb's copy has only in-frame clones and lacks some. The sample includes 350,000 to 450,000 clones, around 89% of them seen just once. This TCR came from a middle-aged man with acute or convalescent COVID-19. The J gene is TRBJ2-7, the V gene TRBV18; TRBD2 matches at 7 bases. Sequenced sample: peripheral blood. Here the CDR3 reads CASSPNAGVEQYF. CDR3 DNA: TGTGCCAGCTCACCTAACGCGGGGGTTGAGCAGTACTTC.